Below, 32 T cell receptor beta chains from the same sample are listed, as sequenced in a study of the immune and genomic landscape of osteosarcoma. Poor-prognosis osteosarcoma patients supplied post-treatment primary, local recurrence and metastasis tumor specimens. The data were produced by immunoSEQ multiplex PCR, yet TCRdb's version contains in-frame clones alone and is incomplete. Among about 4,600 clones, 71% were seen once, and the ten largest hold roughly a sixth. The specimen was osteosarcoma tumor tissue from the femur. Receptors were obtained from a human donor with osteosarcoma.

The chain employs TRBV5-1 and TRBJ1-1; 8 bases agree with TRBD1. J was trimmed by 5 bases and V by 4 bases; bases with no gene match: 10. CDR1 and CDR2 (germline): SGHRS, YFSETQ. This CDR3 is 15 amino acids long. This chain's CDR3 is CASSPWTGKLTEAFF. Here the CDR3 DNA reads TGCGCCAGCAGCCCGTGGACAGGGAAGTTAACTGAAGCTTTCTTT.

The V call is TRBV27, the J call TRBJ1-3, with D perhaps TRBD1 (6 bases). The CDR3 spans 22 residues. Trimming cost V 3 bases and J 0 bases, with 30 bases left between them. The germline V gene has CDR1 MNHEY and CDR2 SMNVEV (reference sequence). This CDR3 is CASSFYTGRSSPLRYSGNTIYF. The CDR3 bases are TGTGCCAGCAGTTTTTATACAGGGAGGTCATCCCCGTTACGGTACTCTGGAAACACCATATATTTT.

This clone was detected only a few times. CDR3 region: CASSFSGGDGYTF. The CDR3 bases are TGTGCCAGCAGTTTTTCAGGGGGCGATGGCTACACCTTC. The chain links TRBV2 to TRBJ1-2; 8 positions match TRBD1. J was trimmed by 6 bases and V by 5 bases; bases with no gene match: 5. Germline-derived CDR1 and CDR2 are SNHLY and FYNNEI. This CDR3 region has 13 residues.

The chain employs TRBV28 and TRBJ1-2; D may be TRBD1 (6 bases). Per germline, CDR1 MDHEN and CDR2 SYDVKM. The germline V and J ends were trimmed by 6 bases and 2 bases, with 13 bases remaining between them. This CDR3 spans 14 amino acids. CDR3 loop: CASSLATGNYGYTF. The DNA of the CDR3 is TGTGCCAGCAGCCTAGCAACAGGGAACTATGGCTACACCTTC.

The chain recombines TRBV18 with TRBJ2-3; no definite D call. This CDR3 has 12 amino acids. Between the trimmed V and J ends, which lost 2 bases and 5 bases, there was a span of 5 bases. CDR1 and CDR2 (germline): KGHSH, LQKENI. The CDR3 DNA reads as TGTGCCAGCTCACCAGCGATAGATACGCAGTATTTT. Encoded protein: CASSPAIDTQYF.

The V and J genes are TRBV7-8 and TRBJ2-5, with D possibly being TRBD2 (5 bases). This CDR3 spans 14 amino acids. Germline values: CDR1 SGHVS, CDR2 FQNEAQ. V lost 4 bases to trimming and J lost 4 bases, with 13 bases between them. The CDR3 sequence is CASSSLAHGETQYF. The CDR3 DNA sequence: TGTGCCAGCAGCTCCTTAGCGCATGGAGAGACCCAGTACTTC.

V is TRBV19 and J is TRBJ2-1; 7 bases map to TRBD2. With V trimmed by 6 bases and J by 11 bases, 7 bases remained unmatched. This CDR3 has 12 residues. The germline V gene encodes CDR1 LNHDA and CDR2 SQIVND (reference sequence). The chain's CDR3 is CASSGLETKQFF. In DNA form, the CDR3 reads TGTGCCAGTAGCGGACTAGAGACCAAGCAGTTCTTC.

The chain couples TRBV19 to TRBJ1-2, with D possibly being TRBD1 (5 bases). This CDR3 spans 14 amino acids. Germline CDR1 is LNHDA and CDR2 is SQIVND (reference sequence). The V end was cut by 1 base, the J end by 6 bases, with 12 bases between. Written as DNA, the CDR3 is TGTGCCAGTAGTATAGGGGCAGGGACGGATGGCTACACCTTC. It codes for CASSIGAGTDGYTF. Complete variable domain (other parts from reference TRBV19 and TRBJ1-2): DGGITQSPKYLFRKEGQNVTLSCEQNLNHDAMYWYRQDPGQGLRLIYYSQIVNDFQKGDIAEGYSVSREKKESFPLTVTSAQKNPTAFYLCASSIGAGTDGYTFGSGTRLTVV.

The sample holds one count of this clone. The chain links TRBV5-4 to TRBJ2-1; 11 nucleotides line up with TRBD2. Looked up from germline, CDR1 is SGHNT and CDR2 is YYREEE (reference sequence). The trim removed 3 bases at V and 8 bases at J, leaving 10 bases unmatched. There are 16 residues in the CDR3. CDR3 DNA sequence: TGTGCCAGCAGCTCATTGACTAGCGGGGATTCAGATGAGCAGTTCTTC. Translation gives CASSSLTSGDSDEQFF.

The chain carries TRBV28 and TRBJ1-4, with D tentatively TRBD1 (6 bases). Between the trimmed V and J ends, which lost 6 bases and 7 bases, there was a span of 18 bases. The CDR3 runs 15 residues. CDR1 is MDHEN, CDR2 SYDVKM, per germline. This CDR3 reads CASSPQQGGGEKLFF. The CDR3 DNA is TGTGCCAGCAGCCCACAACAGGGAGGCGGTGAAAAACTGTTTTTT.

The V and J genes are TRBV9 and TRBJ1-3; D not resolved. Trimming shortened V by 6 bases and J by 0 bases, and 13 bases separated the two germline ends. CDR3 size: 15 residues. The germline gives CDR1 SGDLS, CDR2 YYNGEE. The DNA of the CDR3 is TGTGCCAGCACCGGTGGGAGTTTCTCTGGAAACACCATATATTTT. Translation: CASTGGSFSGNTIYF. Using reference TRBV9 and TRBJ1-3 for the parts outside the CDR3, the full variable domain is DSGVTQTPKHLITATGQRVTLRCSPRSGDLSVYWYQQSLDQGLQFLIQYYNGEERAKGNILERFSAQQFPDLHSELNLSSLELGDSALYFCASTGGSFSGNTIYFGEGSWLTVV.

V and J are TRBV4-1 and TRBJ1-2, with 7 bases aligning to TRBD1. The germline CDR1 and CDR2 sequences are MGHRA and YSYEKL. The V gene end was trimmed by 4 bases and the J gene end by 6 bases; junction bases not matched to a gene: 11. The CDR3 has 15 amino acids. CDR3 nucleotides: TGCGCCAGCAGCCCCCCGGACCAGGGGGTTAATGGCTACACCTTC. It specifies CASSPPDQGVNGYTF.

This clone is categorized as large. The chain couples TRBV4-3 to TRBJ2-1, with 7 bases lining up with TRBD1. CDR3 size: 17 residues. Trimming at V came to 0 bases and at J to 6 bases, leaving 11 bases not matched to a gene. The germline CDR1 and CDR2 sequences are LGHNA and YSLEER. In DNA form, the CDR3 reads TGCGCCAGCAGCCAAGACTCGGGTAGGGGGCAGGGCAATGAGCAGTTCTTC. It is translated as CASSQDSGRGQGNEQFF.

DNA of the CDR3: TGTGCCAGCAGTTCACGGGAGAACTATGGCTACACCTTC. Residues: CASSSRENYGYTF. The chain links TRBV2 to TRBJ1-2; no definite D call. Germline-derived CDR1 and CDR2 are SNHLY and FYNNEI. The CDR3 sequence is 13 residues long. Trimming shortened V by 5 bases and J by 2 bases, and 9 bases separated the two germline ends.

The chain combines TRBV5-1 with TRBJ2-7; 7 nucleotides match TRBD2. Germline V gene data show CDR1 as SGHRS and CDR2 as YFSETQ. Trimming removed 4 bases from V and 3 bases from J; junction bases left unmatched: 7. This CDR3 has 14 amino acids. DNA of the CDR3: TGCGCCAGCAGCCCGGAGGGAGGGCGCTACGAGCAGTACTTC. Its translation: CASSPEGGRYEQYF.

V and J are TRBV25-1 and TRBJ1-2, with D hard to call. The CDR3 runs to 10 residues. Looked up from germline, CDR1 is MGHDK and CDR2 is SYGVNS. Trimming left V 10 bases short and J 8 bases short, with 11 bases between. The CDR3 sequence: CATLLRGYTF. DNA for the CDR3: TGTGCCACCCTTTTGCGAGGCTACACCTTC.

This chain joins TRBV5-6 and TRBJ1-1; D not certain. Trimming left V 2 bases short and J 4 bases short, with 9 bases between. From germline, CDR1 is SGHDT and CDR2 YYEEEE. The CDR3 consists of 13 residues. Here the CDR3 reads CASSFVRSTEAFF. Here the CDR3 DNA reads TGTGCCAGCAGCTTCGTTAGGAGCACTGAAGCTTTCTTT.

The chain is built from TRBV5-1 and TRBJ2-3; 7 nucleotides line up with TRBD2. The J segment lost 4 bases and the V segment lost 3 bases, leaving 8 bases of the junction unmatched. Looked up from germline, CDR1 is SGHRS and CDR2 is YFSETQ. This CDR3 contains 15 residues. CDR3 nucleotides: TGCGCCAGCAGCTCCTTGCGGGAGAGGTCAGATACGCAGTATTTT. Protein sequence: CASSSLRERSDTQYF.

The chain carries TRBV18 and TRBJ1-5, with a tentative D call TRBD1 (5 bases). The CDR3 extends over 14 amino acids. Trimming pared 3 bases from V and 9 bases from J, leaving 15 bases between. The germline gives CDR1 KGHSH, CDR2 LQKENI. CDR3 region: CASSPRGGNSPQHF. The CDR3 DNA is TGTGCCAGCTCACCTCGCGGGGGGAATTCGCCCCAGCATTTT. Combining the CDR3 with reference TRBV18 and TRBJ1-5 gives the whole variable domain NAGVMQNPRHLVRRRGQEARLRCSPMKGHSHVYWYRQLPEEGLKFMVYLQKENIIDESGMPKERFSAEFPKEGPSILRIQQVVRGDSAAYFCASSPRGGNSPQHFGDGTRLSIL.

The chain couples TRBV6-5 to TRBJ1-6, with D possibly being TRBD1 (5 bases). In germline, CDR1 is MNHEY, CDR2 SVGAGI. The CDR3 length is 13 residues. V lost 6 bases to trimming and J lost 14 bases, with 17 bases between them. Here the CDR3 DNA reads TGTGCCAGCAGGACGTCGGGTGAGGGGTCCCTCCACTTT. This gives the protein CASRTSGEGSLHF.

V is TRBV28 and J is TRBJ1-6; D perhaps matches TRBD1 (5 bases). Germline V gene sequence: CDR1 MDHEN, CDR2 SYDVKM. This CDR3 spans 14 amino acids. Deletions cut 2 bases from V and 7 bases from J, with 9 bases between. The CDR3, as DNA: TGTGCCAGCAGTTTACGGGGGATCAATTCACCCCTCCACTTT. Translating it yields CASSLRGINSPLHF.

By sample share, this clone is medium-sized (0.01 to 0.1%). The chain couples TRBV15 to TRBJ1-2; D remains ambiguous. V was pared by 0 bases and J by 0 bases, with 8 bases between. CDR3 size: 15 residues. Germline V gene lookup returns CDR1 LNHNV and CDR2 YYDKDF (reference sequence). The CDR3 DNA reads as TGTGCCACCAGCAGAGATGGGTCAGCTAACTATGGCTACACCTTC. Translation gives CATSRDGSANYGYTF. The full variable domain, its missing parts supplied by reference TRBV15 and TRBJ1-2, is DAMVIQNPRYQVTQFGKPVTLSCSQTLNHNVMYWYQQKSSQAPKLLFHYYDKDFNNEADTPDNFQSRRPNTSFCFLDIRSPGLGDTAMYLCATSRDGSANYGYTFGSGTRLTVV.

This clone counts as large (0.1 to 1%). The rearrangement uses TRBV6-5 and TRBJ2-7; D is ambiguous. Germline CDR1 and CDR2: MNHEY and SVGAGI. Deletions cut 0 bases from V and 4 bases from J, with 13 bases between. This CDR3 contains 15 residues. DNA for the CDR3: TGTGCCAGCAGTTACTCCGGTCTAAAGCTATACGAGCAGTACTTC. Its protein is CASSYSGLKLYEQYF.

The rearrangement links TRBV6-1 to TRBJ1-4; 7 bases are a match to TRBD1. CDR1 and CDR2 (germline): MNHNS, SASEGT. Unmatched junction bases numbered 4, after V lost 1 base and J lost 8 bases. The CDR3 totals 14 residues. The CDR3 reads CASSEVPRGEKLFF. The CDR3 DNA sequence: TGTGCCAGCAGTGAAGTACCCAGGGGGGAAAAACTGTTTTTT.

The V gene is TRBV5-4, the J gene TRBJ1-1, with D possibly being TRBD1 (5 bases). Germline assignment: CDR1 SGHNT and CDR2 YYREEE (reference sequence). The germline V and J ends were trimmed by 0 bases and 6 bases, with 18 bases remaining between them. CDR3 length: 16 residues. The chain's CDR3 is CASSLELGPGGAEAFF. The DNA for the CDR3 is TGTGCCAGCAGCTTGGAGTTGGGTCCCGGGGGGGCTGAAGCTTTCTTT.

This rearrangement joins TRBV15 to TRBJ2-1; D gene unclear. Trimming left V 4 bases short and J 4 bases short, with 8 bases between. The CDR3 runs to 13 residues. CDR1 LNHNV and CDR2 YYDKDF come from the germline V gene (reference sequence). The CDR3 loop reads CATSIFGYNEQFF. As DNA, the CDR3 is TGTGCCACCAGCATCTTCGGGTACAATGAGCAGTTCTTC.

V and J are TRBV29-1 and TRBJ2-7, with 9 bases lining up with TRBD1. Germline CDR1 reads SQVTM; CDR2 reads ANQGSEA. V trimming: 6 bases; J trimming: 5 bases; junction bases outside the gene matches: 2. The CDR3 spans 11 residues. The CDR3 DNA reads TGCAGCGTGGGACAGGGCGACGAGCAGTACTTC. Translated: CSVGQGDEQYF.

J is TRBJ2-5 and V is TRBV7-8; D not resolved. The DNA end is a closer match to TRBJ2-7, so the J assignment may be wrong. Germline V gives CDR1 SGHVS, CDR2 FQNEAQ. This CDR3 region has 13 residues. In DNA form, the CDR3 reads TGTGCCAGCAGCTTTACTGACTCCTACGAGCAGTACTTC. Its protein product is CASSFTDSYEQYF.

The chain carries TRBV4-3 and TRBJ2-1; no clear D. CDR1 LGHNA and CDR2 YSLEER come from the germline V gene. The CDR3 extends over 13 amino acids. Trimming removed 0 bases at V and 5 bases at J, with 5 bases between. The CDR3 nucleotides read TGCGCCAGCAGCCAAGACCGGGACAATGAGCAGTTCTTC. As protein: CASSQDRDNEQFF.

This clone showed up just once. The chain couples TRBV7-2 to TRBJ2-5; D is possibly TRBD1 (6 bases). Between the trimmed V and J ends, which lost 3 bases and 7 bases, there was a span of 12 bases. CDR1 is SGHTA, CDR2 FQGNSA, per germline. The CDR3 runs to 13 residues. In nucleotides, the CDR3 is TGTGCCAGCAGCTTGAGGGAAGGGGGGACCCAGTACTTC. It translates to CASSLREGGTQYF.

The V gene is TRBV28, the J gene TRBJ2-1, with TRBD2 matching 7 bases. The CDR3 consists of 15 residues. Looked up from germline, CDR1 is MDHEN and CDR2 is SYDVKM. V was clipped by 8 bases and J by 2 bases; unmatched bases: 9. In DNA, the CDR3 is TGTGCCAGCTCAAACAGCGGGACCGCCTACAATGAGCAGTTCTTC. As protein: CASSNSGTAYNEQFF.

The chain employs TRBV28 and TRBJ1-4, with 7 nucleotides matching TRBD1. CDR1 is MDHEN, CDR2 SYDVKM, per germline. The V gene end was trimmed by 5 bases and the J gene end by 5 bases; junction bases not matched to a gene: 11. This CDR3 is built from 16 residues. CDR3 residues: CASSPPTGQSNEKLFF. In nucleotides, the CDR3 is TGTGCCAGCAGTCCCCCAACGGGACAGTCAAATGAAAAACTGTTTTTT.